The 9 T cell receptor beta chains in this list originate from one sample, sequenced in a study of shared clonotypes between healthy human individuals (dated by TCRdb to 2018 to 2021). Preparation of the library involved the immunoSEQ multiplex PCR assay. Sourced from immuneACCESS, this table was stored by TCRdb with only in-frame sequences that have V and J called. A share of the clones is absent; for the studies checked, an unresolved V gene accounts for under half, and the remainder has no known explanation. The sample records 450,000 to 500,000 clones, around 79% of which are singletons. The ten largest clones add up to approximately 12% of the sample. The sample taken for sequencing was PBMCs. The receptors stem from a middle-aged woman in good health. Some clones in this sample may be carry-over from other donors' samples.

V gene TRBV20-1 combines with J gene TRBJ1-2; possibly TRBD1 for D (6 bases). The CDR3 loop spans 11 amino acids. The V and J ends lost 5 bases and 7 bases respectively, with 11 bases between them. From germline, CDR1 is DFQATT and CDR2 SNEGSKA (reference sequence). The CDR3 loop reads CSAPGAGGYTF. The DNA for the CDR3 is TGCAGTGCTCCGGGGGCAGGTGGCTACACCTTC.

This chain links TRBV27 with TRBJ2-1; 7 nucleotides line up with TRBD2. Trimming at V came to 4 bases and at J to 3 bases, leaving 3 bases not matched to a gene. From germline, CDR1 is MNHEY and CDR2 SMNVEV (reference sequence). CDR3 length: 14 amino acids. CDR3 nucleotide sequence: TGTGCCAGCAGTTCAGGGAGGGTCTACAATGAGCAGTTCTTC. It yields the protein CASSSGRVYNEQFF.

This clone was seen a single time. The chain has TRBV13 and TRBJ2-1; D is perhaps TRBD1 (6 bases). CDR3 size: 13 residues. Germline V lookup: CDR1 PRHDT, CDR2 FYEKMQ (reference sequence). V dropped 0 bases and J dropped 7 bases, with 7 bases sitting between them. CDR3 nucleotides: TGTGCCAGCAGCTTAGGCCAGGGGAATGAGCAGTTCTTC. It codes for CASSLGQGNEQFF. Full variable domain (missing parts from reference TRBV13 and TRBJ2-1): AAGVIQSPRHLIKEKRETATLKCYPIPRHDTVYWYQQGPGQDPQFLISFYEKMQSDKGSIPDRFSAQQFSDYHSELNMSSLELGDSALYFCASSLGQGNEQFFGPGTRLTVL.

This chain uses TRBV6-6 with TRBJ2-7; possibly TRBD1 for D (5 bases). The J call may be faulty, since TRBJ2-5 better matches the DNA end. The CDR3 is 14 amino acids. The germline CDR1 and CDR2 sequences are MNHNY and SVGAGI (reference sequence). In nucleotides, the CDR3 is TGTGCCAGCTCGTGGGCCAGGACACAAGAGACCCAGTACTTC. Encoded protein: CASSWARTQETQYF.

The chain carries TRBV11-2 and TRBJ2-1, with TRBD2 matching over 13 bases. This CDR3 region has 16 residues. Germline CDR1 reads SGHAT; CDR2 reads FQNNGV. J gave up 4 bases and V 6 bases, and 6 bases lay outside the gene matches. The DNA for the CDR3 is TGTGCCAGCAGTCAAGGACTAGCGGGAGTGTACAATGAGCAGTTCTTC. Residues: CASSQGLAGVYNEQFF.

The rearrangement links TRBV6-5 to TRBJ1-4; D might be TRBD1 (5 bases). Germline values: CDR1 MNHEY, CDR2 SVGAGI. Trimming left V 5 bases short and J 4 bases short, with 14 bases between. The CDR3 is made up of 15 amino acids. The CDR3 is CASSPGWGGNEKLFF. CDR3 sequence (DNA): TGTGCCAGCAGTCCCGGGTGGGGGGGTAATGAAAAACTGTTTTTT.

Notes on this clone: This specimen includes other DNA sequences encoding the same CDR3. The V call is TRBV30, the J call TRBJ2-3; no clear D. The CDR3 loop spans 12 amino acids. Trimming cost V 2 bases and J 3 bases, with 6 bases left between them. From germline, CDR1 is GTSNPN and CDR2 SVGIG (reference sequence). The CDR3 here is CAWSPPTDTQYF. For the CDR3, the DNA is TGTGCCTGGAGTCCCCCGACAGATACGCAGTATTTT.

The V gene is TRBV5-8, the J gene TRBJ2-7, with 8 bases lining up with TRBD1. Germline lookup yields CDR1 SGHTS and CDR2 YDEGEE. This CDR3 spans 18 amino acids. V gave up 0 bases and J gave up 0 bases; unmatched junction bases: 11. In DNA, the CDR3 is TGTGCCAGCAGCTTGGTTTTACTCGGACAGGGCGCCTCCTACGAGCAGTACTTC. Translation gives CASSLVLLGQGASYEQYF.

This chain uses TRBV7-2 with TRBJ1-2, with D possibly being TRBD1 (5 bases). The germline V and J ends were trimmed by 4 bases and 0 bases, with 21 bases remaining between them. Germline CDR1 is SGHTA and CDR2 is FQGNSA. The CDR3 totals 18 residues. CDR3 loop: CASSSLQRGAGSNYGYTF. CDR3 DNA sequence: TGTGCCAGCAGCTCACTTCAACGGGGCGCCGGTTCTAACTATGGCTACACCTTC.